This T cell receptor beta chain was documented in a study of post-analysis software for immune sequencing data. Overall study: Relapsing-remitting, secondary progressive and progressive-relapsing forms of multiple sclerosis all featured among disease courses.

Whole-study findings and limits: Controls showed lower frequencies than patients for roughly 5 TRBV segments, and TRBV5-6, TRBV5-1 and TRBV20-1 were among these. Controls had significantly higher normalized Chao1 diversity than multiple sclerosis patients. Strong co-clustering by F measure was seen for same-batch samples.

To note about this clonotype: Its target is not known.

Per the germline V gene, CDR1 is SQVTM and CDR2 is ANQGSEA. This CDR3 has 12 amino acids. Trimming pared 3 bases from V and 3 bases from J, leaving 8 bases between. TCR beta libraries were prepared from cDNA with unique molecular identifiers. T cells numbering about 0.95 to 11 million gave rise to a few hundred thousand cDNA molecules. Via MiXCR, TCRdb re-called the PCR reads, giving one row per CDR3 protein. Of 750,000 to 950,000 distinct CDR3 sequences in the sample, around 53% were seen once. This clonotype was sampled from a girl between 5 and 17 years old with multiple sclerosis. V usage is TRBV29-1 and J usage is TRBJ1-2; D possibly corresponds to TRBD1 (5 bases). The sequencing input was blood. Here the CDR3 reads CSVDSGHYGYTF. The CDR3 DNA is TGCAGCGTTGACTCAGGGCACTATGGCTACACCTTC.